This T cell receptor beta chain was documented in a study of beta chain features in type 1 diabetes. Germline values: CDR1 SQVTM, CDR2 ANQGSEA. The CDR3 is made up of 14 amino acids. V gave up 6 bases and J gave up 0 bases; unmatched junction bases: 8. TCRB transcripts that were expressed got sequenced, as all of the isolated RNA had been reverse transcribed. The repertoire was sequenced with immunoSEQ multiplex PCR; TCRdb's copy has only in-frame clones and lacks some. The sample records 130,000 to 150,000 clones, 48% being singletons. The sample taken for sequencing was Tregs from blood. The rearrangement joins TRBV29-1 to TRBJ2-7; 7 bases map to TRBD1. The TCR originated in a man aged 18 to 30 in good health. The CDR3 region has the DNA TGCAGCGTAATCCGGGACAGAAGCTCCTACGAGCAGTACTTC. Translated: CSVIRDRSSYEQYF.